A selection of T cell receptor beta chains follows, all from one sample in a study of blood T cell repertoires in COVID-19. TCRdb's table, derived via immunoSEQ multiplex PCR, lists solely in-frame clones and lacks some. Of about 35,000 clones listed, roughly 80% are singletons. Sequencing was done on a sample of peripheral blood. Source of these receptors: a man aged 45-65 years with acute or convalescent COVID-19. CDR3s include the opening cysteine and the closing phenylalanine or tryptophan. Each record gives: clone size, D gene, V gene, J gene, CDR3 DNA, CDR3 protein. The D gene is left open where the match is weak. A clone size is listed for some rows: how often the clone was seen (once, few, many), or a class if it is expanded.

NA	NA	TRBV18	TRBJ1-5	TGTGCCAGCTCACCGGGAAGGGAGGGGAATCAGCCCCAGCATTTT	CASSPGREGNQPQHF
NA	TRBD1	TRBV5-6	TRBJ1-1	TGTGCCAGCAGCGGGACAGACCATGTTGGTTTCTTT	CASSGTDHVGFF
NA	NA	TRBV5-1	TRBJ2-1	TGCGCCAGCAGCTTGGGGCTAGCTGTCTCCTACAATGAGCAGTTCTTC	CASSLGLAVSYNEQFF
NA	TRBD2	TRBV2	TRBJ2-2	TGTGCCAGCAGGGGACTAGCCACCGGGGAGCTGTTTTTT	CASRGLATGELFF
once	TRBD2	TRBV3-1/TRBV3-2	TRBJ2-3	TGTGCCAGCAGGTCCAGGCGGGGGGGCGGAACAGATACGCAGTATTTT	CASRSRRGGGTDTQYF
NA	TRBD2	TRBV6-4	TRBJ2-3	TGTGCCAGCAGTGACATCGGGTGGACTAGCGGGAGTCACACAGATACGCAGTATTTT	CASSDIGWTSGSHTDTQYF
NA	NA	TRBV3-1/TRBV3-2	TRBJ2-5	TGTGCCAGCAACCTTCTAGCCGAAGAGACCCAGTACTTC	CASNLLAEETQYF
few	TRBD2	TRBV19	TRBJ2-7	TGTGCCAGTAGCACTATAAGCGGGGACGAGCAGTACTTC	CASSTISGDEQYF
few	NA	TRBV7-8	TRBJ1-3	TGTGCCAGCAGCTTAGACAGTGGAAACACCATATATTTT	CASSLDSGNTIYF
NA	TRBD1	TRBV10-3	TRBJ2-7	TGTGCCATCAGGAGGGGGGGACAGGGGACCTACGAGCAGTACTTC	CAIRRGGQGTYEQYF
NA	NA	TRBV19	TRBJ1-2	TGTGCCAGTAGTATAGGACAGTATTATGGCTACACCTTC	CASSIGQYYGYTF
NA	TRBD1	TRBV11-3	TRBJ2-1	TGTGCCAGCAGCAAAGGGGGCGAAGGCTACAATGAGCAGTTCTTC	CASSKGGEGYNEQFF
NA	NA	TRBV5-1	TRBJ2-1	TGCGCCAGCAGCTTGGGGTCTGGAGGAAATGAGCAGTTCTTC	CASSLGSGGNEQFF
once	NA	TRBV18	TRBJ2-5	TGTGCCAGCTCACCACCGGCAGGGGTAGAGGTGGAGACCCAGTACTTC	CASSPPAGVEVETQYF
NA	TRBD2	TRBV27	TRBJ2-1	TGTGCCAGCAGTTTCCGGCGGTCTGGCGGGAGATCCAATGAGCAGTTCTTC	CASSFRRSGGRSNEQFF
NA	NA	TRBV19	TRBJ2-7	TGTGCCAGTAGTATAGGTCACAGCCGCTACGAGCAGTACTTC	CASSIGHSRYEQYF
NA	NA	TRBV10-3	TRBJ2-5	TGTGCCATCAAACCGTCAGGGGACGGAGAGACCCAGTACTTC	CAIKPSGDGETQYF
NA	TRBD2	TRBV6-6	TRBJ2-5	TGTGCCAGCAGTGATAGCGGGGGATTGCAAGAGACCCAGTACTTC	CASSDSGGLQETQYF
once	TRBD1	TRBV7-3	TRBJ2-1	TGTGCCAGCAGCAGGGACAGGGCCCCTCACAATGAGCAGTTCTTC	CASSRDRAPHNEQFF
NA	NA	TRBV21-1	TRBJ1-5	TGTGCCAGCATCTCACAGGTGCCGCAGCCCCAGCATTTT	CASISQVPQPQHF
NA	NA	TRBV2	TRBJ1-5	TGTGCCAGCGCGCGGGGAGAGGGCAATCAGCCCCAGCATTTT	CASARGEGNQPQHF
NA	NA	TRBV7-6	TRBJ1-1	TGTGCCAGCAGCTTAGCTCGGGGTGGGACTGAAGCTTTCTTT	CASSLARGGTEAFF
NA	TRBD2	TRBV6-2/TRBV6-3	TRBJ2-1	TGTGCCAGCAGTTCGGGCGGGGGAAAGGATGAGCAGTTCTTC	CASSSGGGKDEQFF
NA	NA	TRBV6-5	TRBJ1-3	TGTGCCAGCAGTTACGGTCGCAGACTGGGAAACACCATATATTTT	CASSYGRRLGNTIYF
NA	TRBD2	TRBV3-1/TRBV3-2	TRBJ2-7	TGTGCCAGCAGCGCTCTAGCGGGGGTCAGCTCCTACGAGCAGTACTTC	CASSALAGVSSYEQYF
NA	NA	TRBV28	TRBJ1-5	TGTGCCAGCTCCCTTCCGGGGGTGAGCAATCAGCCCCAGCATTTT	CASSLPGVSNQPQHF
NA	NA	TRBV29-1	TRBJ1-1	TGCAGCGTTGAACCCGGGAACACTGAAGCTTTCTTT	CSVEPGNTEAFF
NA	NA	TRBV6-1	TRBJ2-1	TGTGCCAGCAGTGAATCGTTAGCCGTATACAATGAGCAGTTCTTC	CASSESLAVYNEQFF
NA	NA	TRBV3-1/TRBV3-2	TRBJ2-7	TGTGCCAGCAGCCAACTCCAGGGGCAGGTTGAGCAGTACTTC	CASSQLQGQVEQYF
few	TRBD2	TRBV6-6	TRBJ2-7	TGTGCCAGCAGTTACTCGCGGCTAGCGGGAGTCGGCGAGCAGTACTTC	CASSYSRLAGVGEQYF
NA	NA	TRBV18	TRBJ2-2	TGTGCCAGCTCACCTCCGGGACAAAGCTCGAACACCGGGGAGCTGTTTTTT	CASSPPGQSSNTGELFF
NA	TRBD2	TRBV3-1/TRBV3-2	TRBJ2-1	TGTGCCAGCAGCCAATGGGCTAGCGGGGGGAATGAGCAGTTCTTC	CASSQWASGGNEQFF
few	TRBD1	TRBV28	TRBJ1-6	TGTGCCAGCAGTGTACCGGGACAGGGGGACTCACCCCTCCACTTT	CASSVPGQGDSPLHF
NA	TRBD1	TRBV3-1/TRBV3-2	TRBJ1-4	TGTGCCAGCAGCCCAGACAGGGGGCCAGCTGAAAAACTGTTTTTT	CASSPDRGPAEKLFF
NA	NA	TRBV10-2	TRBJ1-1	TGCGCCAGCAGAGTTACAGGGATCACTGAAGCTTTCTTT	CASRVTGITEAFF
NA	NA	TRBV7-6	TRBJ1-4	TGTGCCAGCAGCTGGGCTTGGGCAACTAATGAAAAACTGTTTTTT	CASSWAWATNEKLFF
NA	NA	TRBV19	TRBJ2-5	TGTGCCAGTAGCCATCGTGACCTCCGTTTCAGGGAAAACCAAGAGACCCAGTACTTC	CASSHRDLRFRENQETQYF
NA	TRBD1	TRBV3-1/TRBV3-2	TRBJ1-6	TGTGCCAGCAGGGACAGGGATAATTCACCCCTCCACTTT	CASRDRDNSPLHF
NA	NA	TRBV9	TRBJ1-6	TGTGCCAGCAACGAGGGTTCATATAATTCACCCCTCCACTTT	CASNEGSYNSPLHF
NA	TRBD1	TRBV6-5	TRBJ1-6	TGTGCCAGCAATACCGGGACAGTTAATAATTCACCCCTCCACTTT	CASNTGTVNNSPLHF
once	NA	TRBV12-5	TRBJ2-2	TGTGCTAGTGGTTTCGGCAGCGCGAACACCGGGGAGCTGTTTTTT	CASGFGSANTGELFF
NA	TRBD2	TRBV5-1	TRBJ2-1	TGCGCCAGCTTTCCCGATGACAGACTAGCGGATGAGCAGTTCTTC	CASFPDDRLADEQFF
NA	NA	TRBV29-1	TRBJ1-1	TGCAGCGTAAGAGTTCAGGGTGGAACCGAAGCTTTCTTT	CSVRVQGGTEAFF
NA	TRBD1	TRBV7-2	TRBJ2-7	TGTGCCAGCAGCTTAAGGACAGGACCGACCTACGAGCAGTACTTC	CASSLRTGPTYEQYF
NA	NA	TRBV10-3	TRBJ2-3	TGTGCCATCAGTGGCGAGGCTAGCGGCACAGATACGCAGTATTTT	CAISGEASGTDTQYF
once	TRBD2	TRBV11-2	TRBJ2-3	TGTGCCAGCAGCTCTAGGGGCCTGGGCGGGGGGAACACAGATACGCAGTATTTT	CASSSRGLGGGNTDTQYF
NA	TRBD1	TRBV4-1	TRBJ2-7	TGCGCCAGCAGCCAGCTGGGACAGGGGGTTTACGAGCAGTACTTC	CASSQLGQGVYEQYF
NA	TRBD1	TRBV7-9	TRBJ1-2	TGTGCCAGCAGCTACTCCGGGACAGCGAACTATGGCTACACCTTC	CASSYSGTANYGYTF
NA	TRBD2	TRBV5-6	TRBJ2-7	TGTGCCAGCAGCGCGGGACTAGGCTCCTACGAGCAGTACTTC	CASSAGLGSYEQYF
NA	NA	TRBV4-1	TRBJ2-7	TGCGCCAGCAGCCAAGCGGTTGACATCTCCTACGAGCAGTACTTC	CASSQAVDISYEQYF
NA	NA	TRBV9	TRBJ1-1	TGTGCCAGCAGCGGTACGGGGAGCACTGAAGCTTTCTTT	CASSGTGSTEAFF
NA	TRBD1	TRBV24-1	TRBJ2-2	TGTGCCACCAGTGATCCGGACAGGGGCTACGGGGAGCTGTTTTTT	CATSDPDRGYGELFF
NA	TRBD1	TRBV5-1	TRBJ2-7	TGCGCCAGCAGCTTGGGACAGGGTGTGGGCGAGCAGTACTTC	CASSLGQGVGEQYF
NA	TRBD1	TRBV7-2	TRBJ2-7	TGTGCCAGCAGTTGGCCGGGACAGGGGTACGAGCAGTACTTC	CASSWPGQGYEQYF